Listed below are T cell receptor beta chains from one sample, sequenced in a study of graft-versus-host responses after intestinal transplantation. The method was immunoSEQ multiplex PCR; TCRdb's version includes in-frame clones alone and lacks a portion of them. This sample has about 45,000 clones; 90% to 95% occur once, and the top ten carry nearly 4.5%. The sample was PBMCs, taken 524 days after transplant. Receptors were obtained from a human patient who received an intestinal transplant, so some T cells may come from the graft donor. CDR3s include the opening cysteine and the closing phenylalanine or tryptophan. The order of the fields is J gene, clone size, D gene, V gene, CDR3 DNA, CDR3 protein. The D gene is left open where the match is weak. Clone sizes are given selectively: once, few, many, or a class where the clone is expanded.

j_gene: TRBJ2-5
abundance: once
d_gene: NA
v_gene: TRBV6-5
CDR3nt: TGTGCCAGCAGTTACTCTGGGGCTACAGAGACCCAGTACTTC
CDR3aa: CASSYSGATETQYF

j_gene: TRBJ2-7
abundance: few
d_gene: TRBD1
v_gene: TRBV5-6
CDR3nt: TGTGCCAGCAGCAAAGGACAGGGGCAGGGCGAGCAGTACTTC
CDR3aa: CASSKGQGQGEQYF

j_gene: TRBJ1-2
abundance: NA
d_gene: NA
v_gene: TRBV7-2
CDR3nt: TGTGCCAGCAGCCCAGGAGAGACGAGGGGAAACTATGGCTACACCTTC
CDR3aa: CASSPGETRGNYGYTF

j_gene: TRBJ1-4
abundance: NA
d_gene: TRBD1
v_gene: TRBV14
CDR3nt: TGTGCCAGCAGCCAAGTCTCTGATTGGGGGACAGGGAACGAAAAACTGTTTTTT
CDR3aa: CASSQVSDWGTGNEKLFF

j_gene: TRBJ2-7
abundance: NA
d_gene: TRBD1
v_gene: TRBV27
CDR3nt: TGTGCCAGCAGTTTTGGGACAGGGTCCTACGAGCAGTACTTC
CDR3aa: CASSFGTGSYEQYF

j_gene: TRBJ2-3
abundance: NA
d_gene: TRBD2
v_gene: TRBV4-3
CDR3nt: TGCGCCAGCAGCCAAACATATAGCGGGAGTGTGACAGATACGCAGTATTTT
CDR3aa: CASSQTYSGSVTDTQYF

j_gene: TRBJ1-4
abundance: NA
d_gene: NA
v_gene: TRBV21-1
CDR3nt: TGTGCCAGCAGCAAACTGAAGGGGACGCGGAATGAAAAACTGTTTTTT
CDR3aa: CASSKLKGTRNEKLFF

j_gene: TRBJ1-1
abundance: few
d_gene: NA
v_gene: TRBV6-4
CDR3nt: TGTGCCACCTCGGGCCCCTCCTCTTACACTGAAGCTTTCTTT
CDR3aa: CATSGPSSYTEAFF

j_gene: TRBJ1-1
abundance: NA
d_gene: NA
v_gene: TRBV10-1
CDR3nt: TGCGCCAGCACACTACCCCGGGGGACCCTGAACACTGAAGCTTTCTTT
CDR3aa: CASTLPRGTLNTEAFF

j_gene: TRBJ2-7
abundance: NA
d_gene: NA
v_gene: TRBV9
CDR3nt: TGTGCCAGCAGCGTAGATCTCGCGGGGACCTACGAGCAGTACTTC
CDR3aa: CASSVDLAGTYEQYF

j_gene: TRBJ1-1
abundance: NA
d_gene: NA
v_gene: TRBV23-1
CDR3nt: TGCGCCAGCAGTCAACCGGGAGCCTCCGTCGAAGCTTTCTTT
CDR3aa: CASSQPGASVEAFF

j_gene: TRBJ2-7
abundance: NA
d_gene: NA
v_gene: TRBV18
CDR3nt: TGTGCCAGCTCACCAGAAATGGGTTACGAGCAGTACTTC
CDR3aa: CASSPEMGYEQYF

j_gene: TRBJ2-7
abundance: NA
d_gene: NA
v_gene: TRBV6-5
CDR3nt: TGTGCCAGCAGAGCCGGGAGAAGCGTCTACGAGCAGTACTTC
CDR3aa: CASRAGRSVYEQYF

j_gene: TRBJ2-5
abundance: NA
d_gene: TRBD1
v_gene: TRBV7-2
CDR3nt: TGTGCCAGTAAACCGACAGGGGGCCAAGAGACCCAGTACTTC
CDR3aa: CASKPTGGQETQYF

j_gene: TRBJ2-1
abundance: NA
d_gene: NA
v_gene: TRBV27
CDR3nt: TGTGCCAGCAGTTTAGCGACAGGCAATGAGCAGTTCTTC
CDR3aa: CASSLATGNEQFF

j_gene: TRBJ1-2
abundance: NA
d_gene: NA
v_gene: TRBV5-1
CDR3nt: TGCGCCAGCAGCTTGGAAGCTCTTAACTATGGCTACACCTTC
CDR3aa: CASSLEALNYGYTF

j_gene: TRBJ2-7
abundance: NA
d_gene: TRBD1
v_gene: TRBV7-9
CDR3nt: TGTGCCAGCAGCTTAACCCCCGACAGGGGGCAGTACTTC
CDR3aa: CASSLTPDRGQYF

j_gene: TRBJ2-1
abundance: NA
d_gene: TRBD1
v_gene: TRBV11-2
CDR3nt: TGTGCCAGCAGCTCACCGGGACAGTCTCTAAATGAGCAGTTCTTC
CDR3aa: CASSSPGQSLNEQFF

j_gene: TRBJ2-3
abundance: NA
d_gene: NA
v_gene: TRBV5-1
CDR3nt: TGCGCCAGCAGGTTAGAGATTAGCACAGATACGCAGTATTTT
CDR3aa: CASRLEISTDTQYF

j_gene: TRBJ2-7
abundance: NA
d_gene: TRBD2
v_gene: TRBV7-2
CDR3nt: TGTGCCATCCGGCTCATAGCGGGAGGCGTAAGCGAGCAGTACTTC
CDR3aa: CAIRLIAGGVSEQYF

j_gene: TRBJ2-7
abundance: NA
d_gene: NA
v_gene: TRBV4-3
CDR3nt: TGCGCCAGCAGCCAAGAACGGCGGGAATCCTACGAGCAGTACTTC
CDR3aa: CASSQERRESYEQYF

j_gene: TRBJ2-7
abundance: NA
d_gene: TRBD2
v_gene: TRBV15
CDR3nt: TGTGCCACCAGCAGAGAGAGAGAGATCGTAGCGGGAGAGACCTACGAGCAGTACTTC
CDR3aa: CATSREREIVAGETYEQYF

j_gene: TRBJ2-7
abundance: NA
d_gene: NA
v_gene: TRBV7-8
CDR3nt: TGTGCCAGCCAACATTGGGCAGCCTCCTACGAGCAGTACTTC
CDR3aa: CASQHWAASYEQYF

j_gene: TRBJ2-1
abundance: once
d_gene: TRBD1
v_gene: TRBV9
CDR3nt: TGTGCCAGCAGCGCCGGGACAGGGAGGTTCTTC
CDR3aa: CASSAGTGRFF

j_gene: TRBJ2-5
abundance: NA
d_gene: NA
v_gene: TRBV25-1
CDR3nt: TGTGCCAGCAGTCCCAAAGAGACCCAGTACTTC
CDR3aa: CASSPKETQYF

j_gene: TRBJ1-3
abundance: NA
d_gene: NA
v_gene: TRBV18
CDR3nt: TGTGCCAGCTTCCTAAACGGAGGAAACACCATATATTTT
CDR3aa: CASFLNGGNTIYF

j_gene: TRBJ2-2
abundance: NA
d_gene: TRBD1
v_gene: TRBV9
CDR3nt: TGTGCCAGCAGCGGCCGGGACAGGGTTTACACCGGGGAGCTGTTTTTT
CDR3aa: CASSGRDRVYTGELFF

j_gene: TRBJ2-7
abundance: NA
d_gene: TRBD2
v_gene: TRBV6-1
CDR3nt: TGTGCCAGCAGTGAACAGGGCGGGAGGGCCTACGAGCAGTACTTC
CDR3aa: CASSEQGGRAYEQYF

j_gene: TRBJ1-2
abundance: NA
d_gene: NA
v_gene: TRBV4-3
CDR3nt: TGCGCCAGCAGCCAAGCACTCGGCTATGGCTACACCTTC
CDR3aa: CASSQALGYGYTF

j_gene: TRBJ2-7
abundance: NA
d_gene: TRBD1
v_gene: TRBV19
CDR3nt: TGTGCCAGTAGTCCCTGGTTCTCGGACAGGGGCCCGTACGAGCAGTACTTC
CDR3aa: CASSPWFSDRGPYEQYF

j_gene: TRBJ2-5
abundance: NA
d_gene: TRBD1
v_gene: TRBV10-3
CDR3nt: TGTGCCATCAGTTCTGGGACAGGGGAAGAGACCCAGTACTTC
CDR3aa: CAISSGTGEETQYF

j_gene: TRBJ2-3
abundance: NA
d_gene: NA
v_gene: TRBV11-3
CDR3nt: TGTGCCAGCAGCACGACGGGGGCCACAGATACGCAGTATTTT
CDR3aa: CASSTTGATDTQYF

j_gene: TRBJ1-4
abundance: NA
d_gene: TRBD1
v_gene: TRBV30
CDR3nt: TGTGCCTGGAGTGTCGGGACAGGGGGCTATGATAAACTGTTTTTT
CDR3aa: CAWSVGTGGYDKLFF

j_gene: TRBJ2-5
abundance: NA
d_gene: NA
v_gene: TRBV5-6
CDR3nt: TGTGCCAGCAGCTTGGCACAGACCCAGTACTTC
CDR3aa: CASSLAQTQYF

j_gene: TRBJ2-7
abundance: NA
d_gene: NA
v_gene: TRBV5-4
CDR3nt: TGTGCCAGCAGCTTCGGAGGGGGGGCCCAACAGTACTTC
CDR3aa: CASSFGGGAQQYF

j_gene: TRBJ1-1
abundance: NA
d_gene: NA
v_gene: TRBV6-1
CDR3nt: TGTGCCAGCAGTGAAGGAAGGGCAGGGAACACTGAAGCTTTCTTT
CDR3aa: CASSEGRAGNTEAFF

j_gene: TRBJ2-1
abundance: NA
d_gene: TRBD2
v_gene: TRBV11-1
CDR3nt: TGTGCCAGCAGCTTAGGCCTGAGCGGGGCTTGGGGGAGTGAGCAGTTCTTC
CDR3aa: CASSLGLSGAWGSEQFF

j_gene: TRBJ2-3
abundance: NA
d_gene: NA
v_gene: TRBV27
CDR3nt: TGTGCCAGCAACCTCCAAGGGGCAGATACGCAGTATTTT
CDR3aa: CASNLQGADTQYF

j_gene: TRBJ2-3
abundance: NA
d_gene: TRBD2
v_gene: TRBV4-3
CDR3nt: TGCGCCAGCAGCGCTTCCGGGACTAGCGGTCGGACGGATACGCAGTATTTT
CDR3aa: CASSASGTSGRTDTQYF

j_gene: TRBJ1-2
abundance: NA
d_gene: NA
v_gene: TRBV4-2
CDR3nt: TGTGCCAGCAGCCAAGAAGGAGGGCTAAAAGGCTACACCTTC
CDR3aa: CASSQEGGLKGYTF

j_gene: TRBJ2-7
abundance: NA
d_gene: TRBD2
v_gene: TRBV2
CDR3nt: TGTGCCAGCAGTGTGGGACTAGGCTCCGAGCAGTACTTC
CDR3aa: CASSVGLGSEQYF

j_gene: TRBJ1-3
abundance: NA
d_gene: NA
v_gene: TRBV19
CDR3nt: TGTGCCAGTATCTCCTGGAGGGGGTCCGGAAACACCATATATTTT
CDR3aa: CASISWRGSGNTIYF

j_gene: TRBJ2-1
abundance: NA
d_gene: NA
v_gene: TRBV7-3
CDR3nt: TGTGCCAGCAGCCTGGGACGGAACAATGAGCAGTTCTTC
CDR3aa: CASSLGRNNEQFF

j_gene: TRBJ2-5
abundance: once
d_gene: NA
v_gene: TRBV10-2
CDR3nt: TGCGCCAGCAGTGAGGCAGCGAGGGAGACCCAGTACTTC
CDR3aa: CASSEAARETQYF

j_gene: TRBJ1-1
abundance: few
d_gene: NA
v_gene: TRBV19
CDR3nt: TGTGCCAGTAGTATCCTGAACACTGAAGCTTTCTTT
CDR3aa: CASSILNTEAFF

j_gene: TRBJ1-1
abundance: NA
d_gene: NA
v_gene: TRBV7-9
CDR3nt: TGTGCCAGCAGCCTATATTCCGATGAAGCTTTCTTT
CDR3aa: CASSLYSDEAFF

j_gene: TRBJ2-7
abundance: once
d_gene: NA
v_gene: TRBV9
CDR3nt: TGTGCCAGCAGCGTAGATGCGGCGGACACAGGCGAGCAGTACTTC
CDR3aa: CASSVDAADTGEQYF

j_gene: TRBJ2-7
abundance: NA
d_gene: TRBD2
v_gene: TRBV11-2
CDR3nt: TGTGCCAGCAGGGGACTAGCGGGGAAGTACGAGCAGTACTTC
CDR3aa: CASRGLAGKYEQYF

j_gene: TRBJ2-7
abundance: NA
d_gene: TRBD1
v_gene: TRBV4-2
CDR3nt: TGTGCCAGCAGCTGGGACAGGGAGGGCGAGCAGTACTTC
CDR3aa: CASSWDREGEQYF

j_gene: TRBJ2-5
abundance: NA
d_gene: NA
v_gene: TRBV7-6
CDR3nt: TGTGCCAGCAGCTCAGAACAGGGAACCCTTGGGACCCAGTACTTC
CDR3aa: CASSSEQGTLGTQYF

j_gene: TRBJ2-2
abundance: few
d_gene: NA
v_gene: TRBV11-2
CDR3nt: TGTGCCAGCAGCTTTACAGCGACCGGGGAGCTGTTTTTT
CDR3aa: CASSFTATGELFF

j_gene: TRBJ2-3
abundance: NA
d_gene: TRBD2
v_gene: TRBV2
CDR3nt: TGTGCCAGCGGGGGGGATCCCAGCACAGATACGCAGTATTTT
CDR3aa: CASGGDPSTDTQYF

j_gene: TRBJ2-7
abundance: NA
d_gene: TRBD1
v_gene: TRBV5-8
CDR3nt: TGTGCCAGCAGCCAGGGGACAGGGATCTACGAGCAGTACTTC
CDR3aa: CASSQGTGIYEQYF

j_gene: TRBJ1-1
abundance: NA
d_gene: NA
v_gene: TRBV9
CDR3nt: TGTGCCAGCAGCGTAGCCTCAGGCACTGAAGCTTTCTTT
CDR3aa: CASSVASGTEAFF

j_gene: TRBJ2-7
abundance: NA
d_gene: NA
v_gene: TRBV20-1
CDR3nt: TGCAGTGTAAGTCAGGGGCCCGAGCAGTACTTC
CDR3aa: CSVSQGPEQYF